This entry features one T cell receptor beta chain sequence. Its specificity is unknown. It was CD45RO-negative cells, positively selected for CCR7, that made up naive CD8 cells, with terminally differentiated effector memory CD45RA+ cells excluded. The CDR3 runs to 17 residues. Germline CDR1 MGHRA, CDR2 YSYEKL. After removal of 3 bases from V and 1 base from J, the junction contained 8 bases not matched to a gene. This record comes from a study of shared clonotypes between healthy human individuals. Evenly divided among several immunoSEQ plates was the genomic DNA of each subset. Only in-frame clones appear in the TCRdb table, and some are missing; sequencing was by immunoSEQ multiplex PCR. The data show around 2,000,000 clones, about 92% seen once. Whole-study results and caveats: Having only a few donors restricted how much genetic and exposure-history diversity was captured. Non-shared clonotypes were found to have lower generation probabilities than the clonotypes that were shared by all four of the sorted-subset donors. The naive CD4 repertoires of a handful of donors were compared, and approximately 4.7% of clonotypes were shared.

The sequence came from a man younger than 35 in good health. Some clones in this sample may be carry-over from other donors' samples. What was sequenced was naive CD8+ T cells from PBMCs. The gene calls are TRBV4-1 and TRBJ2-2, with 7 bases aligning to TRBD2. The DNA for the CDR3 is TGCGCCAGCAGCCAGATTTCGGGAGGACGGAACACCGGGGAGCTGTTTTTT. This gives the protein CASSQISGGRNTGELFF.